These 30 T cell receptor beta chains came from one sample sequenced in a study of T-cell reconstitution after alpha-beta-depleted transplantation in children. A TCRbeta library incorporating unique molecular identifiers was prepared. TCRdb redid the calling of the PCR reads with MiXCR, one entry per CDR3 protein. The sample lists around 450,000 distinct CDR3 sequences; under 12% were seen once. The specimen comprised PBMCs, sampled before TCRalphabeta/CD19-depleted stem cell transplant. The receptor set was obtained from a child aged 2 to 15 with inherited bone marrow failure, due to receive a stem cell transplant.

This clonotype was seen more than once but under ten times. The V and J genes are TRBV5-1 and TRBJ2-3; 13 bases fit TRBD2. Germline V gene lookup returns CDR1 SGHRS and CDR2 YFSETQ. There are 20 residues in the CDR3. With 4 bases clipped from V and 3 bases from J, the junction kept 17 bases outside the gene matches. In DNA form, the CDR3 reads TGCGCCAGCAGCCCTGGTCGGTGGACTAGCGGGAGTCTATTTACAGATACGCAGTATTTT. Translation: CASSPGRWTSGSLFTDTQYF.

Comment on this clonotype: Mismatch with germline at one junction end may stem from a read error. This chain links TRBV4-2 with TRBJ1-1; TRBD1 matches at 7 bases. The CDR3 is 17 residues long. Germline lookup yields CDR1 LGHNA and CDR2 YNFKEQ. The CDR3 region is CAGSPIQGRAMNTEAFF. The CDR3 bases are TGTGCCGGCAGCCCCATACAGGGGAGGGCCATGAACACTGAAGCTTTCTTT.

At least ten counts were recorded for this clonotype. The CDR3 bases are TGTGCCAGCAGCCTTCCGGGACAGGGGGCAGATGAGCAGTTCTTC. Protein: CASSLPGQGADEQFF. V and J are TRBV12-3 or TRBV12-4 and TRBJ2-1; 12 bases map to TRBD1. CDR3 length: 15 residues. V shed 6 bases, J shed 8 bases, and the junction held 8 bases outside the gene matches.

The sample holds a few counts of this clonotype. J is TRBJ2-7 and V is TRBV7-9; TRBD2 aligns across 8 bases. Looked up from germline, CDR1 is SEHNR and CDR2 is FQNEAQ (reference sequence). This CDR3 has 14 residues. The junction had 6 bases not matched to a gene; V was cut back by 4 bases and J by 4 bases. The CDR3 loop reads CASSSSGSWYEQYF. The CDR3 nucleotides read TGTGCCAGCAGCTCGAGCGGGAGTTGGTACGAGCAGTACTTC. Looking up the rest from reference TRBV7-9 and TRBJ2-7 gives the full variable domain: DTGVSQNPRHKITKRGQNVTFRCDPISEHNRLYWYRQTLGQGPEFLTYFQNEAQLEKSRLLSDRFSAERPKGSFSTLEIQRTEQGDSAMYLCASSSSGSWYEQYFGPGTRLTVT.

This clonotype came up many times. The chain couples TRBV20-1 to TRBJ2-3; TRBD2 matches 9 bases. Germline assignment: CDR1 DFQATT and CDR2 SNEGSKA (reference sequence). V trimming: 8 bases; J trimming: 2 bases; junction bases outside the gene matches: 8. The CDR3 has 14 residues. The CDR3 spells CSTAREGPTDTQYF. The CDR3 bases are TGCAGTACCGCGCGGGAGGGCCCCACAGATACGCAGTATTTT.

This clonotype was found many times. The J gene is TRBJ2-3, the V gene TRBV6-5, with TRBD2 matching 9 bases. V shed 4 bases, J shed 3 bases, and the junction held 5 bases outside the gene matches. CDR3 length: 15 residues. In germline, CDR1 is MNHEY, CDR2 SVGAGI. CDR3 region: CASSSGLAGTDTQYF. The CDR3 coding sequence is TGTGCCAGCAGTTCGGGACTAGCTGGGACAGATACGCAGTATTTT.

This clonotype has a count of ten or more. V is TRBV29-1 and J is TRBJ2-1; 7 bases fit TRBD2. Germline values: CDR1 SQVTM, CDR2 ANQGSEA. This CDR3 is built from 13 residues. The V segment lost 3 bases and the J segment 7 bases; nucleotides outside the gene matches: 6. The CDR3: CSVDSGAINEQFF. As DNA, the CDR3 is TGCAGCGTTGACAGCGGGGCTATTAATGAGCAGTTCTTC.

This clonotype has a count of ten or more. The V gene is TRBV20-1, the J gene TRBJ2-3; 9 bases align to TRBD2. This CDR3 region has 15 residues. Germline V gene sequence: CDR1 DFQATT, CDR2 SNEGSKA (reference sequence). The J segment lost 7 bases and the V segment lost 0 bases, leaving 8 bases of the junction unmatched. For the CDR3, the DNA is TGCAGTGCTAGAGATGGACAGCGGGAGGTAAATACGCAGTATTTT. It translates to CSARDGQREVNTQYF.

This clonotype has a count of ten or more. The V gene is TRBV4-3, the J gene TRBJ2-3; D is unclear. The germline gives CDR1 LGHNA, CDR2 YSLEER. This CDR3 is built from 18 residues. V gave up 0 bases and J gave up 4 bases, with 20 bases separating them. The CDR3 sequence is CASSQEPRAAFQADTQYF. For the CDR3, the DNA is TGCGCCAGCAGCCAAGAACCCCGCGCTGCATTTCAAGCAGATACGCAGTATTTT.

The table lists this clonotype with many counts. The V and J genes are TRBV28 and TRBJ2-7; D uncertain. The CDR3 is 14 residues long. V was trimmed by 5 bases and J by 5 bases, leaving 16 bases between them. Germline values: CDR1 MDHEN, CDR2 SYDVKM. CDR3 in DNA: TGTGCCAGCAGTCCCCTCGGCCTCCGGAACGAGCAGTACTTC. Translation gives CASSPLGLRNEQYF.

This clonotype was seen at least ten times. The J gene is TRBJ1-3, the V gene TRBV9; D unclear. Trimming left V 4 bases short and J 0 bases short, with 11 bases between. The germline CDR1 and CDR2 sequences are SGDLS and YYNGEE. The CDR3 spans 15 residues. CDR3 in amino acids: CASSPEGLSGNTIYF. The CDR3 bases are TGTGCCAGCAGCCCCGAAGGGCTCTCTGGAAACACCATATATTTT.

This clonotype was seen a handful of times. The rearrangement uses TRBV23-1 and TRBJ2-2, with TRBD2 as a possible D gene (7 bases). TRBV23-1 is an ORF for which the function is uncertain. The CDR3 is made up of 14 amino acids. V was cut by 8 bases and J by 6 bases, with 16 bases left in between. DNA for the CDR3: TGCGCCAGCCCGCAAAGGGGGGGGCCCGGGGAGCTGTTTTTT. It specifies CASPQRGGPGELFF.

This sequence joins TRBV18 and TRBJ2-7, with D unclear. This CDR3 is built from 17 residues. V dropped 3 bases and J dropped 4 bases, with 22 bases sitting between them. The germline V gene has CDR1 KGHSH and CDR2 LQKENI. The CDR3 loop is CASSPDDPIPIPYEQYF. The CDR3 nucleotides are TGTGCCAGCTCACCGGATGACCCGATTCCCATCCCTTACGAGCAGTACTTC.

In this sample, this clonotype turned up many times. The chain uses TRBV5-1 and TRBJ1-1, with 7 positions matching TRBD1. V lost 4 bases to trimming and J lost 2 bases; unmatched junction nucleotides: 5. CDR1 is SGHRS and CDR2 is YFSETQ in the germline V gene. There are 14 residues in the CDR3. The CDR3 sequence: CASSGDSLNTEAFF. CDR3 nucleotides: TGCGCCAGCAGCGGGGACAGTCTAAACACTGAAGCTTTCTTT.

This clonotype was recorded many times. The CDR3, as DNA: TGTGCCAGCACCGGGACAGGGAAGCTAGCGGGCTATTACAATGAGCAGTTCTTC. Its protein is CASTGTGKLAGYYNEQFF. This chain links TRBV12-3 or TRBV12-4 with TRBJ2-1, with D perhaps matching TRBD1 (9 bases). The CDR3 loop spans 18 amino acids. Trimming took 7 bases from V and 4 from J, leaving 26 bases between them.

In its sample, this clonotype was seen many times. The rearrangement joins TRBV20-1 to TRBJ2-2, with D unclear. Trimming removed 0 bases from V and 4 bases from J, with 12 bases in between. Germline-derived CDR1 and CDR2 are DFQATT and SNEGSKA (reference sequence). The CDR3 spans 15 residues. The CDR3 protein is CSARDLGGGTGELFF. Written as DNA, the CDR3 is TGCAGTGCTAGAGATTTGGGTGGCGGCACCGGGGAGCTGTTTTTT.

This clonotype was counted at least ten times. The rearrangement uses TRBV20-1 and TRBJ1-4; D ambiguous. V lost 6 bases and J lost 0, with 11 bases in between. Germline V gene data show CDR1 as DFQATT and CDR2 as SNEGSKA (reference sequence). CDR3 length: 14 amino acids. Here the CDR3 DNA reads TGCAGTGCCCCAGACCGGACAACTAATGAAAAACTGTTTTTT. Amino acid sequence: CSAPDRTTNEKLFF.

This clonotype came up many times. V is TRBV6-1 and J is TRBJ2-7, with D possibly matching TRBD1 (5 bases). The CDR3 length is 15 residues. Trimming removed 4 bases at V and 3 bases at J, with 16 bases between. Germline CDR1 is MNHNS and CDR2 is SASEGT. CDR3 loop: CASSGLRTPLYEQYF. CDR3 bases: TGTGCCAGCAGTGGACTCCGGACACCCCTCTACGAGCAGTACTTC.

Many counts were recorded for this clonotype. The chain employs TRBV9 and TRBJ2-1, with 9 bases lining up with TRBD2. Germline CDR1 reads SGDLS; CDR2 reads YYNGEE. Trimming at V came to 0 bases and at J to 7 bases, leaving 5 bases not matched to a gene. The CDR3 covers 15 residues. The CDR3 loop is CASSVGGRAGNEQFF. The CDR3 DNA reads TGTGCCAGCAGCGTAGGCGGGAGGGCCGGGAATGAGCAGTTCTTC.

This clonotype was counted many times. The chain links TRBV3-1 to TRBJ1-2; D uncertain. Trimming pared 4 bases from V and 0 bases from J, leaving 18 bases between. Germline V lookup: CDR1 LGHDT, CDR2 YNNKEL (reference sequence). The CDR3 contains 17 residues. In DNA, the CDR3 is TGTGCCAGCAGCCGAAATAAGGGTGGCACCTCTAACTATGGCTACACCTTC. As protein: CASSRNKGGTSNYGYTF. The variable domain in full, with the rest retrieved from reference TRBV3-1 and TRBJ1-2, is DTAVSQTPKYLVTQMGNDKSIKCEQNLGHDTMYWYKQDSKKFLKIMFSYNNKELIINETVPNRFSPKSPDKAHLNLHINSLELGDSAVYFCASSRNKGGTSNYGYTFGSGTRLTVV.

This clonotype has more than one count but fewer than ten. This sequence joins TRBV3-1 and TRBJ2-2, with TRBD2 as a possible D gene (6 bases). V was cut by 1 base and J by 4 bases, with 13 bases left in between. The CDR3 is 16 amino acids. Germline CDR1 is LGHDT and CDR2 is YNNKEL (reference sequence). The CDR3 reads CASSQVSGEGTGELFF. DNA of the CDR3: TGTGCCAGCAGCCAAGTTTCGGGAGAGGGCACCGGGGAGCTGTTTTTT.

This clonotype was recorded many times. This chain uses TRBV4-1 with TRBJ2-2; weak D call: TRBD2 (6 bases). The CDR3 is 18 residues long. Germline V lookup: CDR1 MGHRA, CDR2 YSYEKL. Trimming stripped 0 bases from V and 7 bases from J, with 21 bases between. CDR3 sequence (DNA): TGCGCCAGCAGCCAAGATTCTGTAGCTGGGCGGGAAGGCGGGGAGCTGTTTTTT. Amino acids: CASSQDSVAGREGGELFF.

This clonotype was detected a few times. This rearrangement joins TRBV28 to TRBJ2-1; D is unresolved. The ends were cut back, 6 bases at V and 0 bases at J, with 15 bases in the middle. The CDR3 runs to 16 residues. CDR1 is MDHEN and CDR2 is SYDVKM in the germline V gene. The CDR3 DNA reads TGTGCCAGCAGGCCGCTAGGGAAGAGCTCCTACAATGAGCAGTTCTTC. Encoded protein: CASRPLGKSSYNEQFF.

This clonotype turned up a few times. The chain has TRBV6-5 and TRBJ2-7, with 8 nucleotides matching TRBD1. The V and J ends lost 2 bases and 2 bases, in that order; junction bases with no gene match: 11. Per germline, CDR1 MNHEY and CDR2 SVGAGI. This CDR3 has 17 residues. As DNA, the CDR3 is TGTGCCAGCAGTTACGGCCAGGGGGCGATTGGGGCCTACGAGCAGTACTTC. Translation gives CASSYGQGAIGAYEQYF.

This clonotype was seen many times. The chain has TRBV21-1 and TRBJ2-5; TRBD2 was called by the table and not checked on the DNA. TRBV21-1 has pseudogene status. This CDR3 contains 14 residues. CDR3 sequence: CASRFAGKQETQYF. CDR3 DNA sequence: TGTGCCAGCAGGTTTGCGGGTAAACAAGAGACCCAGTACTTC.

The table lists this clonotype with a few counts. This sequence joins TRBV7-9 and TRBJ1-2, with TRBD1 as a possible D gene (6 bases). The ends were cut back, 5 bases at V and 4 bases at J, with 11 bases in the middle. Germline-derived CDR1 and CDR2 are SEHNR and FQNEAQ (reference sequence). The CDR3 runs 13 residues. The CDR3 sequence is CASSTGLAYGYTF. The DNA of the CDR3 is TGTGCCAGCAGCACAGGGCTCGCCTATGGCTACACCTTC.

Ten or more counts support this clonotype. CDR3 nucleotide sequence: TGTGCCAGCGGAACCTGGACAGGGGATATTCTGTACGAGCAGTACTTC. Amino acids: CASGTWTGDILYEQYF. The chain links TRBV28 to TRBJ2-7, with 9 bases aligning to TRBD1. Germline V gives CDR1 MDHEN, CDR2 SYDVKM. The CDR3 has 16 amino acids. V was clipped by 8 bases and J by 4 bases; unmatched bases: 15.

This clonotype was observed at least ten times. The chain couples TRBV6-2 or TRBV6-3 to TRBJ1-2; perhaps TRBD1 as D (5 bases). Germline V gene sequence: CDR1 MNHEY, CDR2 SVGEGT. V lost 6 bases to trimming and J lost 0 bases, with 11 bases between them. CDR3 size: 14 residues. CDR3 sequence (DNA): TGTGCCAGCAGATTACAGGACACTAACTATGGCTACACCTTC. This sequence encodes CASRLQDTNYGYTF.

This clonotype was recorded many times. The chain has TRBV12-3 or TRBV12-4 and TRBJ2-2; 8 nucleotides agree with TRBD1. Unmatched junction bases numbered 5, after V lost 3 bases and J lost 5 bases. The CDR3 runs 15 residues. CDR3: CASSFDRGLTGELFF. CDR3 nucleotide sequence: TGTGCCAGCAGTTTCGACAGGGGTTTAACCGGGGAGCTGTTTTTT.

This clonotype occurred many times. The V call is TRBV4-3, the J call TRBJ2-5; D may be TRBD2 (6 bases). The ends were cut back, 0 bases at V and 3 bases at J, with 17 bases in the middle. The germline V gene encodes CDR1 LGHNA and CDR2 YSLEER. CDR3 length equals 17 residues. CDR3: CASSQEFLLAHKETQYF. CDR3 in DNA: TGCGCCAGCAGCCAAGAGTTCCTGCTAGCGCACAAAGAGACCCAGTACTTC.